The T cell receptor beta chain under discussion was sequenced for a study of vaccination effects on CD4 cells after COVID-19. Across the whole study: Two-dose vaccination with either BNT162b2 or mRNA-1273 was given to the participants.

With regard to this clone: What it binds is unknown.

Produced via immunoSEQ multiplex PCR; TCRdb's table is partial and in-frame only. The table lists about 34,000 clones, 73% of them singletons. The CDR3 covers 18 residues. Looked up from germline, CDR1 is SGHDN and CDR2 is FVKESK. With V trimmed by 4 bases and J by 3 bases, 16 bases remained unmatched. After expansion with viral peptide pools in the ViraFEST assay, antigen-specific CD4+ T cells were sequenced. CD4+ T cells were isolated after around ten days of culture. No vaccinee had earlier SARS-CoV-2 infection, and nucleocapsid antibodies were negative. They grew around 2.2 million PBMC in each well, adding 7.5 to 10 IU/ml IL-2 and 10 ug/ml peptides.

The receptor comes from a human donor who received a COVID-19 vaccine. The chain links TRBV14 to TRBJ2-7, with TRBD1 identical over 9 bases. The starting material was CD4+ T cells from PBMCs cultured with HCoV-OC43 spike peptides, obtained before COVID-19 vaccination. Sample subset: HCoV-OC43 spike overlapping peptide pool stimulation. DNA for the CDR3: TGTGCCAGCAGCCGGAGGGACAGGGCGACAATGGGGTACTACGAGCAGTACTTC. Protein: CASSRRDRATMGYYEQYF.